The 30 T cell receptor beta chains given below trace back to one sample, sequenced in a study of T cell responses to AZD1222 COVID-19 vaccine. Method: immunoSEQ multiplex PCR; TCRdb's copy keeps in-frame clones and lacks some. The sample records approximately 170,000 clones, approximately 93% being singletons. The input for sequencing was peripheral blood, taken on day 0 of AZD1222 vaccination. These receptors were collected from an adult in good health.

The chain couples TRBV5-4 to TRBJ2-3; D gene uncertain. CDR1 SGHNT and CDR2 YYREEE come from the germline V gene (reference sequence). The CDR3 length is 14 residues. The V end lost 6 bases, the J end lost 1 base, and 12 bases lay between the germline ends. The CDR3, as DNA: TGTGCCAGCACCTTCTCATTGGGCACAGATACGCAGTATTTT. It yields the protein CASTFSLGTDTQYF.

The CDR3 here is CASSLISPLHF. DNA for the CDR3: TGTGCCAGCAGCTTAATTTCACCCCTCCACTTT. The rearrangement joins TRBV5-8 to TRBJ1-6; D is unclear. Looked up from germline, CDR1 is SGHTS and CDR2 is YDEGEE. The CDR3 sequence is 11 residues long. Trimming left V 2 bases short and J 9 bases short, with 3 bases between.

This chain joins TRBV5-1 and TRBJ2-5; D perhaps matches TRBD2 (7 bases). V was clipped by 1 base and J by 5 bases, with 18 bases between them. The CDR3 runs 16 residues. Germline V gene sequence: CDR1 SGHRS, CDR2 YFSETQ. CDR3 coding DNA: TGCGCCAGCAGCTTGAGTGGGGGGGCCTTTTACGAGACCCAGTACTTC. It encodes CASSLSGGAFYETQYF.

The chain is built from TRBV6-5 and TRBJ1-5, with D possibly being TRBD1 (5 bases). Per the germline V gene, CDR1 is MNHEY and CDR2 is SVGAGI. Deletions cut 6 bases from V and 1 base from J, with 13 bases between. The CDR3 runs 15 residues. The CDR3 DNA follows: TGTGCCAGCAGGCCCATAGGGGTCAGCAATCAGCCCCAGCATTTT. Translated: CASRPIGVSNQPQHF.

The V gene is TRBV7-2, the J gene TRBJ2-1, with 7 positions matching TRBD1. CDR3 size: 16 residues. CDR1 and CDR2 from the germline V gene are SGHTA and FQGNSA. The trim removed 5 bases at V and 4 bases at J, leaving 11 bases unmatched. CDR3 coding DNA: TGTGCCAGCAGCCTTAGAGCGACAGGGCGATACAATGAGCAGTTCTTC. Its translation: CASSLRATGRYNEQFF. Variable domain in full (rest from reference TRBV7-2 and TRBJ2-1): GAGVSQSPSNKVTEKGKDVELRCDPISGHTALYWYRQSLGQGLEFLIYFQGNSAPDKSGLPSDRFSAERTGGSVSTLTIQRTQQEDSAVYLCASSLRATGRYNEQFFGPGTRLTVL.

The chain combines TRBV7-6 with TRBJ1-1; possibly TRBD1 for D (5 bases). V was trimmed by 0 bases and J by 1 base, leaving 15 bases between them. Germline V gene data show CDR1 as SGHVS and CDR2 as FNYEAQ. This CDR3 contains 17 residues. CDR3 sequence: CASSLASYGQGNTEAFF. The CDR3 bases are TGTGCCAGCAGCTTAGCTTCCTATGGGCAGGGGAACACTGAAGCTTTCTTT.

V usage is TRBV11-2 and J usage is TRBJ2-7; the D gene is possibly TRBD1 (6 bases). Trimming pared 6 bases from V and 6 bases from J, leaving 21 bases between. The CDR3 has 15 residues. CDR1 and CDR2 (germline): SGHAT, FQNNGV. CDR3 nucleotide sequence: TGTGCCAGCAGTCGTAGGGCAGGGACAATAAGCGAGCAGTACTTC. Its translation: CASSRRAGTISEQYF. The full variable domain, completed using reference TRBV11-2 and TRBJ2-7, is EAGVAQSPRYKIIEKRQSVAFWCNPISGHATLYWYQQILGQGPKLLIQFQNNGVVDDSQLPKDRFSAERLKGVDSTLKIQPAKLEDSAVYLCASSRRAGTISEQYFGPGTRLTVT.

This clone was observed a handful of times. The chain links TRBV6-2 or TRBV6-3 to TRBJ1-2; weak D call: TRBD1 (6 bases). The CDR3 length is 15 residues. Trimming removed 5 bases from V and 4 bases from J, with 17 bases in between. Germline V CDR1 and CDR2: MNHEY, SVGEGT. Here the CDR3 DNA reads TGTGCCAGCAGTGCCCCCCCGGACAGCTCCTATGGCTACACCTTC. Translation gives CASSAPPDSSYGYTF.

V gene TRBV18 combines with J gene TRBJ1-1; 7 bases are a match to TRBD1. Germline values: CDR1 KGHSH, CDR2 LQKENI. The J segment lost 5 bases and the V segment lost 4 bases, leaving 1 base of the junction unmatched. The CDR3 contains 12 residues. The DNA for the CDR3 is TGTGCCAGCTCACAGGGACAGACTGAAGCTTTCTTT. Translation gives CASSQGQTEAFF.

V is TRBV5-6 and J is TRBJ1-1, with D possibly matching TRBD1 (5 bases). V gave up 2 bases and J gave up 2 bases, with 10 bases separating them. This CDR3 comprises 14 residues. Per the germline V gene, CDR1 is SGHDT and CDR2 is YYEEEE. CDR3 sequence: CASSLAGPNTEAFF. The CDR3 DNA is TGTGCCAGCAGCTTAGCAGGGCCTAACACTGAAGCTTTCTTT.

The chain recombines TRBV4-1 with TRBJ1-2; 8 nucleotides line up with TRBD1. The V segment lost 4 bases and the J segment 7 bases; nucleotides outside the gene matches: 8. This CDR3 has 14 residues. Germline V CDR1 and CDR2: MGHRA, YSYEKL. CDR3 DNA: TGCGCCAGCAGCCCGGGACAGGCCCTCGGTGGCTACACCTTC. This encodes CASSPGQALGGYTF.

The gene calls are TRBV28 and TRBJ1-2, with D possibly matching TRBD1 (6 bases). Trimming pared 4 bases from V and 4 bases from J, leaving 10 bases between. CDR1 MDHEN and CDR2 SYDVKM come from the germline V gene. This CDR3 is built from 13 residues. The chain's CDR3 is CASSSTGRYGYTF. The CDR3 DNA reads TGTGCCAGCAGTTCCACAGGGCGCTATGGCTACACCTTC.

This clone was counted once. The rearrangement links TRBV27 to TRBJ1-4; tentatively, D is TRBD1 (6 bases). The CDR3 runs 15 residues. V was trimmed by 2 bases and J by 10 bases, leaving 17 bases between them. Germline assignment: CDR1 MNHEY and CDR2 SMNVEV (reference sequence). CDR3 sequence (DNA): TGTGCCAGCAGTTTAGCCCCCGGGGGCCTTCGAAAACTGTTTTTT. Translated: CASSLAPGGLRKLFF.

The V call is TRBV19, the J call TRBJ2-1; TRBD2 aligns across 10 bases. The J segment lost 9 bases and the V segment lost 5 bases, leaving 10 bases of the junction unmatched. The CDR3 runs 15 residues. Germline V gene lookup returns CDR1 LNHDA and CDR2 SQIVND (reference sequence). CDR3 loop: CASSRLAGVLVEQFF. DNA of the CDR3: TGTGCCAGTAGTCGGCTAGCGGGAGTTCTGGTTGAGCAGTTCTTC. The whole variable domain, remainder taken from reference TRBV19 and TRBJ2-1, is DGGITQSPKYLFRKEGQNVTLSCEQNLNHDAMYWYRQDPGQGLRLIYYSQIVNDFQKGDIAEGYSVSREKKESFPLTVTSAQKNPTAFYLCASSRLAGVLVEQFFGPGTRLTVL.

The chain combines TRBV2 with TRBJ1-1, with TRBD1 identical over 7 bases. Germline V CDR1 and CDR2: SNHLY, FYNNEI. The CDR3 is 15 amino acids. V shed 4 bases, J shed 2 bases, and the junction held 7 bases outside the gene matches. DNA of the CDR3: TGTGCCAGCAGTGTTAGAGGGACAGAAAACACTGAAGCTTTCTTT. Its protein is CASSVRGTENTEAFF.

The chain couples TRBV10-2 to TRBJ2-1; 7 bases are shared with TRBD2. Germline V CDR1 and CDR2: WSHSY, SAAADI. CDR3 length: 15 amino acids. V was clipped by 7 bases and J by 8 bases; unmatched bases: 14. The CDR3: CASMGRESNIDEQFF. The CDR3 DNA sequence: TGCGCCAGCATGGGGCGGGAGAGTAATATCGATGAGCAGTTCTTC.

This rearrangement joins TRBV27 to TRBJ1-1, with unresolved D. Germline loops: CDR1 MNHEY, CDR2 SMNVEV (reference sequence). The CDR3 spans 13 residues. V was pared by 2 bases and J by 7 bases, with 11 bases between. As DNA, the CDR3 is TGTGCCAGCAGTTTACGGGCAGGCTTTGAAGCTTTCTTT. Protein: CASSLRAGFEAFF.

The CDR3 DNA sequence: TGTGCCAGCAGCTTAGTACGGGGTTCCTCCTCTGGAAACACCATATATTTT. Translation gives CASSLVRGSSSGNTIYF. The V gene is TRBV7-9, the J gene TRBJ1-3; no definite D call. Germline CDR1 SEHNR, CDR2 FQNEAQ (reference sequence). V was clipped by 1 base and J by 0 bases, with 13 bases between them. The CDR3 runs to 17 residues.

This chain connects TRBV11-2 to TRBJ1-6; 7 bases are shared with TRBD1. The CDR3 runs 16 residues. Germline V gene data show CDR1 as SGHAT and CDR2 as FQNNGV. V gave up 0 bases and J gave up 8 bases; unmatched junction bases: 7. The CDR3 loop reads CASSLELGTGDSPLHF. For the CDR3, the DNA is TGTGCCAGCAGCTTAGAATTGGGAACAGGGGATTCACCCCTCCACTTT.

The DNA of the CDR3 is TGTGCCAGCAGCCAAGAGGTCAACTCTGGAAACACCATATATTTT. Its translation: CASSQEVNSGNTIYF. This chain connects TRBV14 to TRBJ1-3; D call uncertain. The CDR3 runs 15 residues. Deletions cut 0 bases from V and 0 bases from J, with 6 bases between. Germline CDR1 is SGHDN and CDR2 is FVKESK.

The chain joins TRBV18 to TRBJ1-2, with D possibly being TRBD1 (5 bases). Deletions cut 3 bases from V and 7 bases from J, with 18 bases between. Germline values: CDR1 KGHSH, CDR2 LQKENI. The CDR3 has 15 residues. The CDR3 region has the DNA TGTGCCAGCTCACCCCCCCTGAAAATGGACATTGGCTACACCTTC. Translated: CASSPPLKMDIGYTF.

This chain uses TRBV12-3 or TRBV12-4 with TRBJ1-1, with TRBD1 matching over 7 bases. J lost 1 base, V lost 9 bases, and 2 bases had no gene match. The CDR3 totals 12 residues. CDR3 amino acids: CASRDRNTEAFF. The CDR3 coding sequence is TGTGCCAGTAGGGACAGGAACACTGAAGCTTTCTTT.

CDR3 coding DNA: TGTGCCAGCAGCTTGGAGGCCAGGTACGAGCAGTACTTC. Translating it yields CASSLEARYEQYF. The V call is TRBV5-5, the J call TRBJ2-7; D gene unclear. Germline V CDR1 and CDR2: SGHKS, YYEKEE (reference sequence). The CDR3 sequence is 13 residues long. Trimming left V 0 bases short and J 4 bases short, with 8 bases between.

This clone has only one observation. The V and J genes are TRBV6-5 and TRBJ2-1; 10 bases fit TRBD1. Trimming cost V 4 bases and J 5 bases; bases outside gene matches: 5. The CDR3 runs 15 residues. The germline V gene encodes CDR1 MNHEY and CDR2 SVGAGI. The CDR3, as DNA: TGTGCCAGCAGTTCCGGGACAGGGGTCAACAATGAGCAGTTCTTC. Translating gives CASSSGTGVNNEQFF.

This sequence joins TRBV6-6 and TRBJ1-2; D is ambiguous. The CDR3 covers 13 residues. Germline loops: CDR1 MNHNY, CDR2 SVGAGI (reference sequence). V was trimmed by 10 bases and J by 5 bases, leaving 17 bases between them. CDR3 residues: CATTYGDGYGYTF. The DNA for the CDR3 is TGTGCCACCACCTATGGGGATGGGTATGGCTACACCTTC.

The CDR3 region is CASSRAGLAGRNEQFF. As DNA, the CDR3 is TGTGCCAGCTCACGGGCGGGACTAGCGGGGAGAAATGAGCAGTTCTTC. The genes are TRBV18 and TRBJ2-1, with 13 bases that match TRBD2. The CDR3 runs 16 residues. V dropped 4 bases and J dropped 7; count of bases not matched to a gene: 7. Germline V lookup: CDR1 KGHSH, CDR2 LQKENI.

This chain links TRBV20-1 with TRBJ2-1; D is ambiguous. Trimming removed 7 bases from V and 3 bases from J, with 7 bases in between. Germline V gene data show CDR1 as DFQATT and CDR2 as SNEGSKA (reference sequence). The CDR3 loop spans 11 amino acids. The CDR3 region has the DNA TGCAGTGTTATCTTCTACAATGAGCAGTTCTTC. Translation gives CSVIFYNEQFF.

The rearrangement links TRBV6-1 to TRBJ1-6; no definite D call. Germline CDR1 and CDR2: MNHNS and SASEGT. V shed 2 bases and J shed 5 bases, with 13 bases lying between them. The CDR3 runs 16 residues. The CDR3 DNA reads as TGTGCCAGCAGTGAAACCCAGAGCGTAAATAATTCACCCCTCCACTTT. Translation: CASSETQSVNNSPLHF.

This chain joins TRBV19 and TRBJ1-1; possible D gene TRBD1, 5 bases. The V end lost 9 bases, the J end lost 3 bases, and 14 bases lay between the germline ends. This CDR3 has 13 residues. Germline CDR1 is LNHDA and CDR2 is SQIVND (reference sequence). CDR3 residues: CASSLGGDTEAFF. DNA of the CDR3: TGTGCCAGCTCACTCGGGGGGGACACTGAAGCTTTCTTT. Full variable domain (rest looked up from reference TRBV19 and TRBJ1-1): DGGITQSPKYLFRKEGQNVTLSCEQNLNHDAMYWYRQDPGQGLRLIYYSQIVNDFQKGDIAEGYSVSREKKESFPLTVTSAQKNPTAFYLCASSLGGDTEAFFGQGTRLTVV.

V usage is TRBV27 and J usage is TRBJ1-5, with D maybe TRBD1 (5 bases). The CDR3 extends over 13 amino acids. CDR1 is MNHEY, CDR2 SMNVEV, per germline (reference sequence). V was clipped by 2 bases and J by 6 bases, with 8 bases between them. CDR3 nucleotides: TGTGCCAGCAGTTTAGGGGGAATTCAGCCCCAGCATTTT. Its protein is CASSLGGIQPQHF.